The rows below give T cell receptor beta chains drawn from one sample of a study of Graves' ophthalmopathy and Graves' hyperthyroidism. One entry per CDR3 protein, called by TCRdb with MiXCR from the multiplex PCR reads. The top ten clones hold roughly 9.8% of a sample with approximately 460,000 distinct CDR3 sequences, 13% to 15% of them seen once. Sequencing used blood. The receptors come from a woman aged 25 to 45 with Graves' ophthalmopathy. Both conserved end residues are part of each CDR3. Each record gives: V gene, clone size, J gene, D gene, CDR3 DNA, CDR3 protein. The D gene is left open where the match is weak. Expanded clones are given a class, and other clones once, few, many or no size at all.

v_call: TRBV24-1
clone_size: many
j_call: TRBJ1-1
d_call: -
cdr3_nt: TGTGCCACCAGTGAAGCGCACAACACTGAAGCTTTCTTT
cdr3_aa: CATSEAHNTEAFF

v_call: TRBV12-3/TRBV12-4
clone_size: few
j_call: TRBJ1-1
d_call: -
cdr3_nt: TGTGCCAGCAGTCCCTTCGAGGGAGCGGAGACTGAAGCTTTCTTT
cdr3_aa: CASSPFEGAETEAFF

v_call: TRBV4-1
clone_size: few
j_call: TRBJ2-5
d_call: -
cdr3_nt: TGCGCCAGCACCTCGGACCACCTAGAGACCCAGTACTTC
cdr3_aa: CASTSDHLETQYF

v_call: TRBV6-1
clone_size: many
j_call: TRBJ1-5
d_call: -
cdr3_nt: TGTGCCAGCAGTGAATCTACTATTAGCAATCAGCCCCAGCATTTT
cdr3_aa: CASSESTISNQPQHF

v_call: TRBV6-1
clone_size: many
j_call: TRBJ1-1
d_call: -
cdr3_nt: TGTGCCAGCAGTGAAGGACCGCTGAACACTGAAGCTTTCTTT
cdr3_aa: CASSEGPLNTEAFF

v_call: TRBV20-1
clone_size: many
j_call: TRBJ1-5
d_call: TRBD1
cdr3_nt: TGCAGTGTTTTAGGGACAGGGGACCAGCCCCAGCATTTT
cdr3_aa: CSVLGTGDQPQHF

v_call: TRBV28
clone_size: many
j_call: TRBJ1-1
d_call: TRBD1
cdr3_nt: TGTGCCAGCAGCCCCTCCCGAGGGGGCCTGACTGAAGCTTTCTTT
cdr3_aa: CASSPSRGGLTEAFF

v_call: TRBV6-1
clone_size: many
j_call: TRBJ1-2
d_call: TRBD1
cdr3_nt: TGTGCCAGCAGTGGGGACAGCAAGCTTTATGGCTACACCTTC
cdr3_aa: CASSGDSKLYGYTF

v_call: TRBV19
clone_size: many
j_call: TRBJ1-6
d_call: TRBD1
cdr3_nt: TGTGCCAGTAGTATGGGGACAGGCAATTCACCCCTCCACTTT
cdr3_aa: CASSMGTGNSPLHF

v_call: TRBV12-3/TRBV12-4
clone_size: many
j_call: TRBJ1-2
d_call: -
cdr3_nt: TGTGCCACGATGAAGGCCCTACCTAACTATGGCTACACCTTC
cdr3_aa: CATMKALPNYGYTF

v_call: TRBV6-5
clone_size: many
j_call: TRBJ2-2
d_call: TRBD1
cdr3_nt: TGTGCCAGCAGTCTCCAGGGGGCGCGGGGCACCGGGGAGCTGTTTTTT
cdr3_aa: CASSLQGARGTGELFF

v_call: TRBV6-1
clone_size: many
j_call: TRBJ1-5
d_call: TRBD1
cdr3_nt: TGTGCCAGCAGTAGGACAGGGAGGGCATATAGCAATCAGCCCCAGCATTTT
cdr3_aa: CASSRTGRAYSNQPQHF

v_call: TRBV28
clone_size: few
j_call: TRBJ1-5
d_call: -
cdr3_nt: TGTGCCAGCAGTTCCCCCCACTGGTCGGGGGAGTATCAGCCCCAGCATTTT
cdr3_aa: CASSSPHWSGEYQPQHF

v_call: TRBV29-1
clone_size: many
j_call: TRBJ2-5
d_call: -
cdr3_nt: TGCAGCGTTACGGTGGGGCAAGAGACCCAGTACTTC
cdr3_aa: CSVTVGQETQYF

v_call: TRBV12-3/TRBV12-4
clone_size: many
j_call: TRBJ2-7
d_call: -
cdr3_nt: TGTGCCAGCAGTTTCCAGGCAGGGAACACCTACGAGCAGTACTTC
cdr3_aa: CASSFQAGNTYEQYF

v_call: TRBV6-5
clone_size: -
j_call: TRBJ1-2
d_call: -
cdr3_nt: TGTGCCAGCAGTTACTCGACGGACAGCTCCTACACCTTC
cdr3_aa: CASSYSTDSSYTF

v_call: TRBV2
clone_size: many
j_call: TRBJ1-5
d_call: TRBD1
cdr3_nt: TGTGCCAGCAGCGACAGGGCGGGGGGCAATCAGCCCCAGCATTTT
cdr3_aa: CASSDRAGGNQPQHF

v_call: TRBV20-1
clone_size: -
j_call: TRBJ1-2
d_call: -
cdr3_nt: TGCAGTGCTAGGGTCGATGGTGCGCTGAACTATGGCTACACCTTC
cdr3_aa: CSARVDGALNYGYTF

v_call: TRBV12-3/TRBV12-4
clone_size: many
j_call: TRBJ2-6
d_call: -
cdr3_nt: TGTGCCAGCAGTTGGGGGTTATCTGGGGCCAACGTCCTGACTTTC
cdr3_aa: CASSWGLSGANVLTF

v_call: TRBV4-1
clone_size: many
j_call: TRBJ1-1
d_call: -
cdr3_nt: TGCGCCAGCAGCCAAGGGGGCTCCGGCCGTGAAGCTTTCTTT
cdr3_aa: CASSQGGSGREAFF

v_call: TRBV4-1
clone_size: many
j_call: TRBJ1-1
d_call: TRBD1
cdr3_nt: TGCGCCAGCAGCCGAACCGGGACAGGGTGGGTGAACACTGAAGCTTTCTTT
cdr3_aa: CASSRTGTGWVNTEAFF

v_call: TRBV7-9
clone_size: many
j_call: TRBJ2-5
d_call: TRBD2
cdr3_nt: TGTGCCAGCAGCTCCTTAGCGGGAGAGGAAGAGACCCAGTACTTC
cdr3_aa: CASSSLAGEEETQYF

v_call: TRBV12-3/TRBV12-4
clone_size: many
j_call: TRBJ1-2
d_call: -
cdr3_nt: TGTGCCAGCGAGGAGGGATGGGGCTACACCTTC
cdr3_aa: CASEEGWGYTF

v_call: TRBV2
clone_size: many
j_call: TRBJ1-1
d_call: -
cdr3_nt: TGTGCCAGCAGACCGACAGTCCAGAACACTGAAGCTTTCTTT
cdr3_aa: CASRPTVQNTEAFF

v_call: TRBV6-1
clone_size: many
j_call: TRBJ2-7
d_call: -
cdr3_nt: TGTGCCAGCAGTAAAACGGTAGCAGGGGAGAACGAGCAGTACTTC
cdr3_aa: CASSKTVAGENEQYF

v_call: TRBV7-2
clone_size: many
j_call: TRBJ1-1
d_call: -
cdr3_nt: TGTGCCAGCAGCCCACAAACGAACACTGAAGCTTTCTTT
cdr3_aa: CASSPQTNTEAFF

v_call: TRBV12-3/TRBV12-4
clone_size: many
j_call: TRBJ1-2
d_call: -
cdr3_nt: TGTGCCAGCAGTGTAGCAACAGGCTATGGCTACACCTTC
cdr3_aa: CASSVATGYGYTF

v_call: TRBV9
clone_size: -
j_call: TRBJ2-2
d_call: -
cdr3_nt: TGTGCCAGCAGCGTAGATCCTAGTCCAGTGGAGCTGTTTTTT
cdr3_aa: CASSVDPSPVELFF

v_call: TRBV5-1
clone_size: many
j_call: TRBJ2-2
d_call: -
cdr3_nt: TGCGCCAGCAGTTCGATCGGGGAGCTGTTTTTT
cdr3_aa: CASSSIGELFF

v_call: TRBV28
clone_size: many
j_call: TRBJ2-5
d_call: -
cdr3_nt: -
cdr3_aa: CASSSSGLALETQYF